Presented here are 8 T cell receptor beta chains from one specimen sequenced in a study of T cells in Graves' hyperthyroidism and ophthalmopathy. RNA transcripts served as the template for amplifying TCR beta CDR3 regions. Carried out on the TCR CDR3, a first-round RT-PCR used the HTBI primer set. TCRdb passed the multiplex PCR reads through MiXCR, listing each CDR3 protein once. Here the sample spans 200,000 to 250,000 distinct CDR3 sequences, about 16% being singletons. Input material: blood. The source is a woman under 30 with Graves' ophthalmopathy.

This clonotype has at least ten counts. This sequence joins TRBV2 and TRBJ2-1, with D perhaps TRBD2 (7 bases). Per germline, CDR1 SNHLY and CDR2 FYNNEI. Trimming stripped 5 bases from V and 7 bases from J, with 18 bases between. This CDR3 is 15 amino acids long. The CDR3 nucleotides are TGTGCCAGCAGTCCGCGGGGGCCGACGGGTAATGAGCAGTTCTTC. It yields the protein CASSPRGPTGNEQFF.

This rearrangement joins TRBV5-1 to TRBJ2-1; tentative D call: TRBD2 (6 bases). Germline V gene data show CDR1 as SGHRS and CDR2 as YFSETQ. The CDR3 is 14 residues long. Deletions cut 1 base from V and 3 bases from J, with 8 bases between. CDR3 nucleotides: TGCGCCAGCAGCTTGACTAGCCTCTACAATGAGCAGTTCTTC. It specifies CASSLTSLYNEQFF.

V and J are TRBV18 and TRBJ1-1; 11 nucleotides line up with TRBD1. The V and J ends lost 5 bases and 5 bases, in that order; junction bases with no gene match: 7. Germline V gives CDR1 KGHSH, CDR2 LQKENI. CDR3 length: 15 residues. The CDR3: CASSGRTGGRTEAFF. In DNA, the CDR3 is TGTGCCAGCTCAGGACGGACAGGGGGCCGGACTGAAGCTTTCTTT. Looking up the rest from reference TRBV18 and TRBJ1-1 gives the full variable domain: NAGVMQNPRHLVRRRGQEARLRCSPMKGHSHVYWYRQLPEEGLKFMVYLQKENIIDESGMPKERFSAEFPKEGPSILRIQQVVRGDSAAYFCASSGRTGGRTEAFFGQGTRLTVV.

In this sample, this clonotype turned up many times. The chain employs TRBV28 and TRBJ1-2; 7 bases match TRBD1. This CDR3 is built from 17 residues. Trimming at V came to 6 bases and at J to 6 bases, leaving 19 bases not matched to a gene. CDR1 MDHEN and CDR2 SYDVKM come from the germline V gene. CDR3 nucleotide sequence: TGTGCCAGCAGCCGCCGACGGCGAGAAGGGGGCTTCGATGGCTACACCTTC. It codes for CASSRRRREGGFDGYTF.

This clonotype was observed many times. The rearrangement joins TRBV4-2 to TRBJ1-6; D is unclear. This CDR3 spans 16 amino acids. In germline, CDR1 is LGHNA, CDR2 YNFKEQ. The ends were cut back, 1 base at V and 5 bases at J, with 12 bases in the middle. The CDR3, as DNA: TGTGCCAGCAGCCAAGGCCGGCCCCCCGATAATTCACCCCTCCACTTT. This encodes CASSQGRPPDNSPLHF.

The V gene is TRBV12-3 or TRBV12-4, the J gene TRBJ2-2; either TRBD1 or TRBD2 may fit D (5 bases each). The V and J ends lost 3 bases and 2 bases respectively, with 10 bases between them. The CDR3 is made up of 15 amino acids. The DNA for the CDR3 is TGTGCCAGCAGTTTCCCGGGGCCCAACACCGGGGAGCTGTTTTTT. Residues: CASSFPGPNTGELFF.

This clonotype has a handful of counts. V is TRBV10-3 and J is TRBJ1-2; the D is unclear. The CDR3 has 14 residues. V lost 0 bases and J lost 8, with 13 bases in between. Germline V CDR1 and CDR2: ENHRY, SYGVKD. As DNA, the CDR3 is TGTGCCATCAGTGAGTCGAGTAGTGCAACCGGCTACACCTTC. Protein sequence: CAISESSSATGYTF.

The chain couples TRBV2 to TRBJ2-1; 8 bases are shared with TRBD1. Germline CDR1 is SNHLY and CDR2 is FYNNEI. The CDR3 sequence is 15 residues long. The J segment lost 4 bases and the V segment lost 3 bases, leaving 5 bases of the junction unmatched. The DNA for the CDR3 is TGTGCCAGCAGTGAGGACAGGGTCCAATACAATGAGCAGTTCTTC. Its protein product is CASSEDRVQYNEQFF.